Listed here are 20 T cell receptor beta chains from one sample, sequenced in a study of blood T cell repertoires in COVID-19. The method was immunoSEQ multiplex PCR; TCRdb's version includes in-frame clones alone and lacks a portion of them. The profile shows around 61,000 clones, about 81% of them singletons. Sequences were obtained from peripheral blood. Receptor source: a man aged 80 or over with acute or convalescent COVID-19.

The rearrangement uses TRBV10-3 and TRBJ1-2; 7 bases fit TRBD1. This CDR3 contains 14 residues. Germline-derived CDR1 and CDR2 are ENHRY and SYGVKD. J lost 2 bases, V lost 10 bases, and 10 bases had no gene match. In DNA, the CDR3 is TGTGCCACAGCCGGGCCGACAGGGAACTATGGCTACACCTTC. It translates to CATAGPTGNYGYTF.

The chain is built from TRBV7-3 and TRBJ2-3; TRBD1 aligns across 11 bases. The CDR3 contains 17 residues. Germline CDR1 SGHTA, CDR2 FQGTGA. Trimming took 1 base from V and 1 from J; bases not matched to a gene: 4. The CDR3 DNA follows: TGTGCCAGCAGCTTAATGCGGACAGGGGGCGGCACAGATACGCAGTATTTT. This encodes CASSLMRTGGGTDTQYF. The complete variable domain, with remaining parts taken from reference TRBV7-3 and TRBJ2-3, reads GAGVSQTPSNKVTEKGKYVELRCDPISGHTALYWYRQSLGQGPEFLIYFQGTGAADDSGLPNDRFFAVRPEGSVSTLKIQRTERGDSAVYLCASSLMRTGGGTDTQYFGPGTRLTVL.

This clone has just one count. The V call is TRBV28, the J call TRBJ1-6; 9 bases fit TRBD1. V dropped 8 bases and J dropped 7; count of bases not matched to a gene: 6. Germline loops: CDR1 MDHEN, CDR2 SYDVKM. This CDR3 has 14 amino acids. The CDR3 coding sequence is TGTGCCAGCTACGACAGGGGGAAGAATTCACCCCTCCACTTT. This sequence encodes CASYDRGKNSPLHF.

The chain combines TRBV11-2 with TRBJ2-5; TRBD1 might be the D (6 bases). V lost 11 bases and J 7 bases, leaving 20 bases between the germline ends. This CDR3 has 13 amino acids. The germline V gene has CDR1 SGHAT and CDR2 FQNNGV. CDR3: CALGAASGGTQYF. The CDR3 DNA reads TGTGCCCTGGGGGCGGCCAGTGGGGGGACCCAGTACTTC.

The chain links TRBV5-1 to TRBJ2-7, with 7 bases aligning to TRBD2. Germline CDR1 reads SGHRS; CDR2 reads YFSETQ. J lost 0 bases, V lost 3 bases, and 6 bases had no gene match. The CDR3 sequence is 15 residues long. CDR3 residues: CASSSQTGGSYEQYF. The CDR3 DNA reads TGCGCCAGCAGCTCTCAGACGGGGGGCTCCTACGAGCAGTACTTC. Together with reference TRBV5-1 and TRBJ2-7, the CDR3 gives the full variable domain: KAGVTQTPRYLIKTRGQQVTLSCSPISGHRSVSWYQQTPGQGLQFLFEYFSETQRNKGNFPGRFSGRQFSNSRSEMNVSTLELGDSALYLCASSSQTGGSYEQYFGPGTRLTVT.

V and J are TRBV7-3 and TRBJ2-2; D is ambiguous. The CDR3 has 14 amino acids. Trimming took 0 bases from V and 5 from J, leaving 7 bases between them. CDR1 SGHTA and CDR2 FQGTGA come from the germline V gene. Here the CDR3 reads CASSLTWPTGELFF. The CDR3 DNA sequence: TGTGCCAGCAGCTTAACATGGCCAACCGGGGAGCTGTTTTTT.

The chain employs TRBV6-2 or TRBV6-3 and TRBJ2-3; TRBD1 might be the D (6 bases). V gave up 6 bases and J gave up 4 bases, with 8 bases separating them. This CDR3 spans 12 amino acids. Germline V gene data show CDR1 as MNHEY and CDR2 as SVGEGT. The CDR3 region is CASSRTADTQYF. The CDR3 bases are TGTGCCAGCAGCCGGACAGCAGATACGCAGTATTTT.

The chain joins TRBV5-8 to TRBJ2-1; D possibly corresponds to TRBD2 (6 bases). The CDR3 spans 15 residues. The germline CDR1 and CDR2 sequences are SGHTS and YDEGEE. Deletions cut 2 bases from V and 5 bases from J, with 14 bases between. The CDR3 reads CASSLPGEPHNEQFF. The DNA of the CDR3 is TGTGCCAGCAGCTTACCGGGGGAACCCCACAATGAGCAGTTCTTC.

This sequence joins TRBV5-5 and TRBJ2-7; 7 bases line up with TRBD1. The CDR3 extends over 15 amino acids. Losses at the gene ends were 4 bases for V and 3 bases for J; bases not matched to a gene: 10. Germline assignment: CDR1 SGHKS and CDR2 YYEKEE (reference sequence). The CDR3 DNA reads TGTGCCAGCAGCGCCCAGACAGGGTGGGTCTACGAGCAGTACTTC. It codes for CASSAQTGWVYEQYF.

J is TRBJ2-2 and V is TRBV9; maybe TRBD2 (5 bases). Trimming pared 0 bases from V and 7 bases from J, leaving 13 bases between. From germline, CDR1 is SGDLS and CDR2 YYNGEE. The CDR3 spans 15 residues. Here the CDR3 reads CASSVVGYRGGELFF. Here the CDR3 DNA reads TGTGCCAGCAGCGTAGTAGGCTACCGGGGCGGGGAGCTGTTTTTT.

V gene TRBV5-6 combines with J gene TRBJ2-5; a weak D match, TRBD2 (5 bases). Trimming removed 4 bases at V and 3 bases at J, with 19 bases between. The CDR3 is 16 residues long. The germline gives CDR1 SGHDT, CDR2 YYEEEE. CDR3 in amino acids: CASSPPGSNPKETQYF. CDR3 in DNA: TGTGCCAGCAGCCCTCCGGGGAGTAACCCTAAAGAGACCCAGTACTTC.

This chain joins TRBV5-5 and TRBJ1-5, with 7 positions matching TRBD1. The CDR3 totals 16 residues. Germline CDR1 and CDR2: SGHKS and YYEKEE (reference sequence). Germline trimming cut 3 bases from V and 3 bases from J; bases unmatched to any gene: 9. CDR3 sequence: CASSSTGVDVNQPQHF. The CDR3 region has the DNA TGTGCCAGCAGCTCCACAGGGGTCGATGTCAATCAGCCCCAGCATTTT.

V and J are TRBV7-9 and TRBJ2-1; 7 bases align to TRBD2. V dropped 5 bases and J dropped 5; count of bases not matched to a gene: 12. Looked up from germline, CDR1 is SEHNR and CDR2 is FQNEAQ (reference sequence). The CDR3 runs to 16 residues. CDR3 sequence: CASSQPRLALNNEQFF. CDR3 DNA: TGTGCCAGCAGCCAACCTCGACTAGCACTCAACAATGAGCAGTTCTTC.

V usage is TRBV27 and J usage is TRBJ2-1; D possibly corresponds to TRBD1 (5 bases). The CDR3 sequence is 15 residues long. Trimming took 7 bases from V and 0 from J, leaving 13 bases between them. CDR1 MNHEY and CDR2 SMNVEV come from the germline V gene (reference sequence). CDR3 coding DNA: TGTGCCAGCAAAGGGGTCCGCCGCTCCTACAATGAGCAGTTCTTC. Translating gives CASKGVRRSYNEQFF.

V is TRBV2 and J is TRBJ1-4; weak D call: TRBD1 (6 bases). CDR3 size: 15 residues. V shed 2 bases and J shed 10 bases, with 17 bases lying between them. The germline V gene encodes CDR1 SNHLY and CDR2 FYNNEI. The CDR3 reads CASSELTGSGGKLFF. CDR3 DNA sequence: TGTGCCAGCAGTGAACTGACAGGTTCGGGGGGAAAACTGTTTTTT.

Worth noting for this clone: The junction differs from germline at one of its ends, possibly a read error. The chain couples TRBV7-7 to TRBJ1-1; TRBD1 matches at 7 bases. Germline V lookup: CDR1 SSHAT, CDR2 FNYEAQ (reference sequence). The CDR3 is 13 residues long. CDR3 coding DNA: TGTGCTAGCAGCACAGGCCAGGGGGCTGAAGCTTTCTTT. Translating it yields CASSTGQGAEAFF.

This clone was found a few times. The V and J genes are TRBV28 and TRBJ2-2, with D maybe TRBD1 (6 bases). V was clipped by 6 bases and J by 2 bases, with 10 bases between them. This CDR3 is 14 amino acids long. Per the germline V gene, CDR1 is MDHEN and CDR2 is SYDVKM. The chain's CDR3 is CASRPRGNTGELFF. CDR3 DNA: TGTGCCAGCAGACCCAGGGGAAACACCGGGGAGCTGTTTTTT.

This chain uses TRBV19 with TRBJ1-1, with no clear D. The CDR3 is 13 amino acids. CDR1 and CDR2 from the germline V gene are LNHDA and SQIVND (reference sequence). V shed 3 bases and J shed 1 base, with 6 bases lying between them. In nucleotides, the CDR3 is TGTGCCAGTAGTATGTCCCAGAACACTGAAGCTTTCTTT. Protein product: CASSMSQNTEAFF.

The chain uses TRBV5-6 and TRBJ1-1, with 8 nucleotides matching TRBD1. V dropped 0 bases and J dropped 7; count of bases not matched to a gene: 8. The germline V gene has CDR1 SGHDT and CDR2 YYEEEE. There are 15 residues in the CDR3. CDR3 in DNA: TGTGCCAGCAGCTTGGATTGGACAGGGCGATATGAAGCTTTCTTT. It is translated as CASSLDWTGRYEAFF.

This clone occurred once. The CDR3 DNA reads TGTGCCAGCAGCGTAAAGGGGGTGGGGAGCGGGAGTTTCAATGAGCAGTTCTTC. Translation gives CASSVKGVGSGSFNEQFF. The chain recombines TRBV9 with TRBJ2-1; 8 positions match TRBD2. Germline V CDR1 and CDR2: SGDLS, YYNGEE. The junction had 15 bases not matched to a gene; V was cut back by 1 base and J by 6 bases. This CDR3 comprises 18 residues.